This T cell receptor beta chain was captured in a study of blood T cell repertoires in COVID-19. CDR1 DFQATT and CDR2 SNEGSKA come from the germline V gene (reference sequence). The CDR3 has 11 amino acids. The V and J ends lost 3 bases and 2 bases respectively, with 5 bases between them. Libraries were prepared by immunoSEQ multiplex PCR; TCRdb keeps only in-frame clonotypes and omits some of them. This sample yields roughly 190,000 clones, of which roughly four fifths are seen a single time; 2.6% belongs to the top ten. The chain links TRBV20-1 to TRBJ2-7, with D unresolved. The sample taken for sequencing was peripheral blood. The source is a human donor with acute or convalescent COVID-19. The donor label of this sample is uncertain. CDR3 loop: CSASGAYEQYF. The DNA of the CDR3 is TGCAGTGCTAGCGGTGCCTACGAGCAGTACTTC.